This T cell receptor beta chain came from a study of T-cell memory formation after mild COVID-19. Study-wide results and limits: Memory from before infection featured some responding clones, which suggests cross-reactive memory joined.

Only a few counts were recorded for this clonotype. Its target is unknown. J gave up 0 bases and V 1 base, and 15 bases lay outside the gene matches. The CDR3 is made up of 20 amino acids. Germline CDR1 is LGHNA and CDR2 is YNFKEQ. In TCRdb, the 5' RACE reads were re-called with MiXCR into one record per CDR3 protein. The sample lists roughly 480,000 distinct CDR3 sequences; more than 20% were seen once. Sample: PBMCs or a T cell subset sorted from them (not recorded which). This clonotype originated in an adult woman who had mild COVID-19 (a few samples of this study predate the infection). Cell type and time point are not known. The J gene is TRBJ2-7, the V gene TRBV4-2, with 10 bases fitting TRBD2. CDR3 region: CASSQGPTSGRDLSSYEQYF. CDR3 nucleotide sequence: TGTGCCAGCAGCCAAGGGCCGACTAGCGGGCGCGACCTGAGCTCCTACGAGCAGTACTTC.